This T cell receptor beta chain was captured by sequencing in a study of cytotoxic CD8 clonotypes in ibrutinib-treated CLL. TCR beta libraries used approximately 2.2 micrograms of DNA from cryopreserved PBMCs. On this clone itself: The antigen is not known.

Germline loops: CDR1 MDHEN, CDR2 SYDVKM. The CDR3 covers 16 residues. After removal of 5 bases from V and 8 bases from J, the junction contained 16 bases not matched to a gene. Repertoires were generated with immunoSEQ multiplex PCR, while TCRdb's copy carries only in-frame clones and drops some. The sample includes roughly 30,000 clones, about 78% of them seen just once. Notes on the study in general: Clonality went up at ibrutinib response and then declined back toward baseline at progression. Patients had baseline clonality above age-matched healthy donors, and this clonality moved with circulating CD8+ T-cell counts. Shared public clonotypes were rare, and on treatment they either got smaller or stayed the same.

V gene TRBV28 combines with J gene TRBJ1-2; 8 positions match TRBD1. This receptor was taken from a human donor with chronic lymphocytic leukemia. Here the sequenced sample was PBMCs, taken after 36 months of ibrutinib treatment. CDR3: CASSLSARTGTHGYTF. Here the CDR3 DNA reads TGTGCCAGCAGTCTATCCGCCAGGACAGGGACTCACGGCTACACCTTC.